The 28 T cell receptor beta chains below all came from one sample that was sequenced in a study of blood T cells in healthy people across ages. A sample-barcoded 5' primer and a J-beta primer mix were used in a second PCR of roughly 6 to 11 cycles. From the 5' RACE reads, TCRdb called clonotypes with MiXCR, one entry per CDR3 protein. The sample lists roughly 410,000 distinct CDR3 sequences, 50% to 60% occurring once. Sequencing was carried out using blood. The receptors shown here come from a man aged 55 to 70 in good health.

To note about this clonotype: At one of its ends the junction is not consistent with the germline gene, which may arise from a read error. The chain has TRBV5-1 and TRBJ2-3; D possibly corresponds to TRBD1 (5 bases). The CDR3 loop spans 14 amino acids. Germline loops: CDR1 SGHRS, CDR2 YFSETQ. This CDR3 reads CASSLAKQTDMQYF. CDR3 sequence (DNA): TGCGCCAGCAGCTTGGCCAAGCAGACAGATATGCAGTATTTT.

The chain combines TRBV7-9 with TRBJ2-7, with TRBD1 matching over 7 bases. V shed 8 bases, J shed 6 bases, and the junction held 13 bases outside the gene matches. CDR1 and CDR2 (germline): SEHNR, FQNEAQ (reference sequence). This CDR3 is built from 14 residues. CDR3 loop: CASRYDRALSEQYF. The DNA of the CDR3 is TGTGCCAGCCGTTACGACAGGGCTCTGAGCGAGCAGTACTTC.

This clonotype was observed a few times. The V call is TRBV4-3, the J call TRBJ2-4; D is undetermined. The J call is uncertain, as TRBJ2-7 better fits the DNA end. CDR1 and CDR2 (germline): LGHNA, YSLEER. The CDR3 consists of 15 residues. The CDR3 DNA reads TGCGCCAGCAGCCAAGGGGTATCCCCCACTTACGAGCAGTACTTC. This encodes CASSQGVSPTYEQYF.

The genes are TRBV29-1 and TRBJ2-3, with D perhaps assigned TRBD1 or TRBD2 (5 bases each). The CDR3 has 14 amino acids. CDR1 is SQVTM and CDR2 is ANQGSEA in the germline V gene. V lost 6 bases and J 0 bases, leaving 13 bases between the germline ends. CDR3 region: CSVPRGGSTDTQYF. The DNA of the CDR3 is TGCAGCGTCCCCCGGGGCGGGAGCACAGATACGCAGTATTTT.

On this clonotype itself: The junction and the germline gene differ at one end; a read error may be behind it. This sequence joins TRBV10-3 and TRBJ2-4; maybe TRBD1 (6 bases). The DNA matches TRBJ2-7 better at its end, which makes the J call doubtful. CDR1 is ENHRY, CDR2 SYGVKD, per germline. The CDR3 length is 15 residues. CDR3 amino acids: CAISEGQPSSHEQYF. The DNA of the CDR3 is TGTGCCATCAGTGAGGGACAGCCTTCCTCCCACGAGCAGTACTTC.

This clonotype was recorded once. J is TRBJ2-7 and V is TRBV4-2; D remains unclear. CDR1 is LGHNA and CDR2 is YNFKEQ in the germline V gene. Trimming pared 0 bases from V and 0 bases from J, leaving 9 bases between. The CDR3 runs 15 residues. DNA for the CDR3: TGTGCCAGCAGCCAAGATGTGGGAAGCTCCTACGAGCAGTACTTC. Translated: CASSQDVGSSYEQYF.

This clonotype appeared many times. V usage is TRBV5-6 and J usage is TRBJ2-7; no reliable D call. V lost 2 bases and J 3 bases, leaving 6 bases between the germline ends. The CDR3 is 12 amino acids. Germline assignment: CDR1 SGHDT and CDR2 YYEEEE. The CDR3 protein is CASSFRYYEQYF. CDR3 nucleotides: TGTGCCAGCAGCTTCAGGTACTACGAGCAGTACTTC.

The V gene is TRBV4-3, the J gene TRBJ2-3; D remains ambiguous. This CDR3 is 14 amino acids long. Germline CDR1 reads LGHNA; CDR2 reads YSLEER. Trimming pared 4 bases from V and 2 bases from J, leaving 10 bases between. The CDR3 nucleotides read TGCGCCAGCAGCCCTTCCCCTTTCACAGATACGCAGTATTTT. It is translated as CASSPSPFTDTQYF.

This chain joins TRBV7-9 and TRBJ2-2; 7 bases match TRBD1. The germline CDR1 and CDR2 sequences are SEHNR and FQNEAQ (reference sequence). This CDR3 is 15 amino acids long. V lost 5 bases and J lost 6; bases outside the gene matches: 9. For the CDR3, the DNA is TGTGCCAGCAGCAGTGACAGGGTTGGACCCGGGGAGCTGTTTTTT. This encodes CASSSDRVGPGELFF. The full variable domain, rest sourced from reference TRBV7-9 and TRBJ2-2, is DTGVSQNPRHKITKRGQNVTFRCDPISEHNRLYWYRQTLGQGPEFLTYFQNEAQLEKSRLLSDRFSAERPKGSFSTLEIQRTEQGDSAMYLCASSSDRVGPGELFFGEGSRLTVL.

The CDR3 loop reads CSAEGAAAGNTIYF. In DNA, the CDR3 is TGCAGTGCTGAGGGGGCCGCTGCTGGAAACACCATATATTTT. The rearrangement uses TRBV20-1 and TRBJ1-3; 7 nucleotides align to TRBD1. Germline assignment: CDR1 DFQATT and CDR2 SNEGSKA (reference sequence). The CDR3 length is 14 residues. The trim removed 5 bases at V and 2 bases at J, leaving 6 bases unmatched.

CDR3 DNA: TGTGCCAGCAGCACCGTCAGGACAGGAAGAATGGCCCAGTACTTC. This translates into CASSTVRTGRMAQYF. The V and J genes are TRBV6-1 and TRBJ2-5; 7 nucleotides agree with TRBD1. Germline lookup yields CDR1 MNHNS and CDR2 SASEGT. The CDR3 is 15 residues long. The trim removed 6 bases at V and 9 bases at J, leaving 16 bases unmatched.

The chain links TRBV5-1 to TRBJ2-7; D is uncertain. The CDR3 loop spans 15 amino acids. Germline V gene lookup returns CDR1 SGHRS and CDR2 YFSETQ. Trimming pared 3 bases from V and 3 bases from J, leaving 16 bases between. The CDR3 spells CASSSRGVVGYEQYF. In nucleotides, the CDR3 is TGCGCCAGCAGCTCTAGAGGTGTGGTCGGCTACGAGCAGTACTTC.

The chain links TRBV3-1 to TRBJ2-5; 7 bases match TRBD2. Near its end, the DNA agrees better with TRBJ2-7, so the J call may be wrong. The CDR3 consists of 16 residues. Germline V gene lookup returns CDR1 LGHDT and CDR2 YNNKEL (reference sequence). The CDR3, as DNA: TGTGCCAGCAGCCAAGATCAAAGCGGGGAACGGTCCGAGCAGTACTTC. Protein sequence: CASSQDQSGERSEQYF.

The chain carries TRBV5-1 and TRBJ2-3; 8 bases fit TRBD1. V dropped 4 bases and J dropped 5; count of bases not matched to a gene: 9. Per germline, CDR1 SGHRS and CDR2 YFSETQ. The CDR3 totals 15 residues. The CDR3 region is CASSRSGGVGDTQYF. The DNA of the CDR3 is TGCGCCAGCAGCCGATCAGGGGGCGTGGGAGATACGCAGTATTTT.

This clonotype was observed once. The V gene is TRBV6-5, the J gene TRBJ2-7; 9 nucleotides match TRBD1. Trimming removed 0 bases from V and 0 bases from J; junction bases left unmatched: 6. The CDR3 is 17 residues long. CDR1 and CDR2 from the germline V gene are MNHEY and SVGAGI. The CDR3 nucleotides read TGTGCCAGCAGTTACTCAACACACAGGGGGCCCTCCTACGAGCAGTACTTC. This gives the protein CASSYSTHRGPSYEQYF.

This clonotype came up many times. The V call is TRBV7-2, the J call TRBJ2-5, with TRBD2 matching over 13 bases. Germline V lookup: CDR1 SGHTA, CDR2 FQGNSA. The CDR3 has 15 amino acids. The trim removed 1 base at V and 4 bases at J, leaving 0 bases unmatched. CDR3 in amino acids: CASSLGLAGGETQYF. CDR3 DNA sequence: TGTGCCAGCAGCTTAGGACTAGCGGGGGGAGAGACCCAGTACTTC. The whole variable domain, filled in from reference TRBV7-2 and TRBJ2-5, reads GAGVSQSPSNKVTEKGKDVELRCDPISGHTALYWYRQSLGQGLEFLIYFQGNSAPDKSGLPSDRFSAERTGGSVSTLTIQRTQQEDSAVYLCASSLGLAGGETQYFGPGTRLLVL.

This clonotype has only a few counts. The chain employs TRBV7-2 and TRBJ2-2; D is unclear. CDR3 length: 16 amino acids. Germline CDR1 reads SGHTA; CDR2 reads FQGNSA. The V and J ends lost 2 bases and 0 bases respectively, with 10 bases between them. CDR3 region: CASSLLAITNTGELFF. Written as DNA, the CDR3 is TGTGCCAGCAGCTTATTGGCAATAACGAACACCGGGGAGCTGTTTTTT.

The chain has TRBV7-9 and TRBJ2-7; unclear D gene. This CDR3 is built from 13 residues. CDR1 is SEHNR and CDR2 is FQNEAQ in the germline V gene (reference sequence). V shed 1 base and J shed 0 bases, with 4 bases lying between them. The CDR3 DNA sequence: TGTGCCAGCAGCTTAGTCCCCTCCTACGAGCAGTACTTC. It yields the protein CASSLVPSYEQYF.

The J gene is TRBJ2-3, the V gene TRBV7-9; D perhaps matches TRBD1 (7 bases). Germline CDR1 reads SEHNR; CDR2 reads FQNEAQ (reference sequence). This CDR3 region has 16 residues. V lost 8 bases to trimming and J lost 5 bases, with 23 bases between them. The CDR3 reads CASGTYGTVEGDTQYF. The CDR3 nucleotides read TGTGCCAGCGGGACTTATGGGACAGTCGAGGGAGATACGCAGTATTTT.

As regards this clonotype: This may stem from a read error, because a much larger clone lies one nucleotide away. The J gene is TRBJ2-5, the V gene TRBV29-1, with D perhaps being TRBD1 or TRBD2 (5 bases each). Trimming cost V 6 bases and J 5 bases, with 7 bases left between them. This CDR3 region has 10 residues. Germline V lookup: CDR1 SQVTM, CDR2 ANQGSEA. DNA of the CDR3: TGCAGCGTCGGGACGGAGACCCAGTACTTC. Translation gives CSVGTETQYF.

The count of this clonotype is one. The V and J genes are TRBV2 and TRBJ2-2, with 8 bases identical to TRBD2. CDR1 is SNHLY, CDR2 FYNNEI, per germline. Trimming at V came to 5 bases and at J to 6 bases, leaving 5 bases not matched to a gene. This CDR3 has 14 residues. The DNA of the CDR3 is TGTGCCAGCAGTAGCGGGAGCTCGTCCGGGGAGCTGTTTTTT. It encodes CASSSGSSSGELFF.

This clonotype was found a few times. This sequence joins TRBV20-1 and TRBJ2-5; 9 bases match TRBD2. The CDR3 has 15 amino acids. The junction had 8 bases not matched to a gene; V was cut back by 5 bases and J by 1 base. Germline assignment: CDR1 DFQATT and CDR2 SNEGSKA (reference sequence). The CDR3 protein is CSAAPPSGVQETQYF. The DNA for the CDR3 is TGCAGTGCTGCCCCCCCTAGCGGGGTCCAAGAGACCCAGTACTTC.

In its sample, this clonotype was seen a few times. The CDR3 DNA is TGTGCCAGCTCACCAGGACAGGGGAGTAAGAATGAGCAGTTCTTC. It is translated as CASSPGQGSKNEQFF. The genes are TRBV18 and TRBJ2-1, with TRBD1 matching 9 bases. V lost 2 bases to trimming and J lost 7 bases; unmatched junction nucleotides: 6. This CDR3 comprises 15 residues. Germline CDR1 reads KGHSH; CDR2 reads LQKENI. The full variable domain, with the rest looked up from reference TRBV18 and TRBJ2-1, is NAGVMQNPRHLVRRRGQEARLRCSPMKGHSHVYWYRQLPEEGLKFMVYLQKENIIDESGMPKERFSAEFPKEGPSILRIQQVVRGDSAAYFCASSPGQGSKNEQFFGPGTRLTVL.

The rearrangement uses TRBV4-2 and TRBJ1-4; D call uncertain. V gave up 0 bases and J gave up 2 bases, with 13 bases separating them. Germline CDR1 reads LGHNA; CDR2 reads YNFKEQ. This CDR3 has 17 residues. The CDR3 loop reads CASSQDPQPGTNEKLFF. CDR3 in DNA: TGTGCCAGCAGCCAAGATCCACAGCCTGGCACTAATGAAAAACTGTTTTTT.

This clonotype has just a few counts. The chain joins TRBV7-2 to TRBJ1-2; 11 bases line up with TRBD1. CDR3 length: 16 residues. After removal of 2 bases from V and 5 bases from J, the junction contained 7 bases not matched to a gene. Germline CDR1 is SGHTA and CDR2 is FQGNSA. This CDR3 is CASSLRAGQGAYGYTF. In nucleotides, the CDR3 is TGTGCCAGCAGCTTAAGGGCTGGACAGGGGGCGTATGGCTACACCTTC.

This chain uses TRBV20-1 with TRBJ2-7; 8 bases are shared with TRBD2. V shed 4 bases, J shed 0 bases, and the junction held 5 bases outside the gene matches. Germline assignment: CDR1 DFQATT and CDR2 SNEGSKA (reference sequence). The CDR3 has 14 amino acids. Here the CDR3 DNA reads TGCAGTGCTAAACTAGCGGTGCTCTCCTACGAGCAGTACTTC. Residues: CSAKLAVLSYEQYF.

In this sample, this clonotype turned up a few times. CDR3 coding DNA: TGTGCCAGCAGCTATTTGTACAGGAGGTTCGAGAACTATGGCTACACCTTC. Its translation: CASSYLYRRFENYGYTF. The rearrangement joins TRBV11-2 to TRBJ1-2; D may be TRBD1 (5 bases). Per germline, CDR1 SGHAT and CDR2 FQNNGV. The CDR3 consists of 17 residues. Deletions cut 4 bases from V and 2 bases from J, with 20 bases between.

The chain recombines TRBV20-1 with TRBJ1-2, with D unresolved. The germline gives CDR1 DFQATT, CDR2 SNEGSKA (reference sequence). The ends were cut back, 0 bases at V and 5 bases at J, with 19 bases in the middle. This CDR3 is built from 16 residues. For the CDR3, the DNA is TGCAGTGCTAGAGATAGCGCAGTCGACGGGCTGTATGGCTACACCTTC. Translated: CSARDSAVDGLYGYTF.